This T cell receptor beta chain is from a study of OX40 agonist ivuxolimab in advanced cancers. Overall study context: Ivuxolimab, which patients received intravenously every 2 weeks, was dosed at 0.01 to 10 mg/kg. Partial responses occurred in three patients (one hepatocellular carcinoma, two cutaneous melanoma).

In the case of this clone: Its target is unknown.

Study-wide points: Nonresponders included some who also had low normalized T-cell clonal expansion. Within 6 weeks, CD4+ and CD8+ blood T cells expanded clonally at 0.1 to 3.0 mg/kg.

Libraries were prepared by immunoSEQ multiplex PCR; TCRdb keeps only in-frame clonotypes and omits some of them. The table shows under 50,000 clones, with more than 60% occurring only once. Germline lookup yields CDR1 LGHNT and CDR2 FRNRAP. V trimming: 3 bases; J trimming: 8 bases; junction bases outside the gene matches: 10. This CDR3 has 15 residues. The source is an adult with an advanced solid tumor such as melanoma, head and neck, liver or kidney cancer. The sample in question was CD4+ or CD8+ T cells sorted from blood, obtained in a trial of the OX40 agonist ivuxolimab. The chain carries TRBV12-5 and TRBJ2-1; 7 bases line up with TRBD2. CDR3 DNA: TGTGCTAGTGGTTTCGGCGGGAGTTTAGGCTATGAGCAGTTCTTC. This codes for CASGFGGSLGYEQFF.